Reported below is one T cell receptor beta chain. Germline V lookup: CDR1 DFQATT, CDR2 SNEGSKA (reference sequence). The CDR3 consists of 14 residues. J lost 7 bases, V lost 6 bases, and 4 bases had no gene match. This sample was taken from a study of T-cell memory formation after mild COVID-19. Across the study: Most TCR clusters belonged to a single donor.

TCRdb fed the 5' RACE reads into MiXCR, producing one record per CDR3 protein. The profile shows approximately 250,000 distinct CDR3 sequences, 16% of them singletons. Sequencing was done on a sample of PBMCs or a T cell subset sorted from them (not recorded which). The TCR was taken from a man between 18 and 35 years old who had mild COVID-19 (a few samples of this study predate the infection). Cell type and time point are not known. This sequence joins TRBV20-1 and TRBJ2-1; 15 bases map to TRBD2. The CDR3 sequence is CSAPGLAGGNEQFF. The CDR3 DNA sequence: TGCAGTGCACCGGGACTAGCGGGGGGAAATGAGCAGTTCTTC.